The T cell receptor beta chain described here comes from a study of Graves' ophthalmopathy and Graves' hyperthyroidism. The CDR3 loop spans 15 amino acids. Germline V CDR1 and CDR2: MDHEN, SYDVKM. With 1 base removed from V and 0 bases from J, the gap between germline ends came to 7 bases. The authors amplified TCR beta CDR3 regions, and they did so from RNA transcripts for repertoire sequencing. Second-round multiplex PCR came after first-round RT-PCR with HTBI primers. TCRdb redid the calling of the multiplex PCR reads with MiXCR, one entry per CDR3 protein. The profile shows fewer than 600,000 distinct CDR3 sequences, under 15% of them singletons. This clonotype occurred many times.

Sequenced input: blood. The rearrangement joins TRBV28 to TRBJ1-5; D unresolved. This TCR was sampled from a woman in her 30s with Graves' ophthalmopathy. The DNA of the CDR3 is TGTGCCAGCAGTTTATTTACAAATAGCAATCAGCCCCAGCATTTT. It codes for CASSLFTNSNQPQHF.